The 14 T cell receptor beta chains given below trace back to one sample, sequenced in a study of blood T cell repertoires in COVID-19. TCRdb's table, derived via immunoSEQ multiplex PCR, lists solely in-frame clones and lacks some. The sample lists about 240,000 clones, roughly four fifths occurring once. The sequencing input was peripheral blood. These receptors originate from a woman in her sixties or seventies with active or convalescent COVID-19.

This chain connects TRBV10-3 to TRBJ2-1; TRBD2 matches 9 bases. CDR1 is ENHRY and CDR2 is SYGVKD in the germline V gene. The CDR3 runs 16 residues. After removal of 4 bases from V and 3 bases from J, the junction contained 7 bases not matched to a gene. CDR3 DNA: TGTGCCATCAGTGGTGATGCGGGGGGGTTCTACAATGAGCAGTTCTTC. Translation: CAISGDAGGFYNEQFF.

The chain links TRBV11-2 to TRBJ1-5, with D maybe TRBD1 (6 bases). Germline CDR1 and CDR2: SGHAT and FQNNGV. The V end lost 1 base, the J end lost 5 bases, and 18 bases lay between the germline ends. This CDR3 comprises 17 residues. The CDR3, as DNA: TGTGCCAGCAGCTTAGGGGATTGGACAGCCAGCTATCAGCCCCAGCATTTT. It yields the protein CASSLGDWTASYQPQHF.

The CDR3, as DNA: TGCGCCAGCAGCCCCCCGGGGGGATCTCAAGAGACCCAGTACTTC. Protein: CASSPPGGSQETQYF. The chain employs TRBV5-1 and TRBJ2-5; 7 bases line up with TRBD2. From germline, CDR1 is SGHRS and CDR2 YFSETQ. V gave up 4 bases and J gave up 2 bases; unmatched junction bases: 8. The CDR3 loop spans 15 amino acids.

This chain uses TRBV6-1 with TRBJ1-6; no reliable D call. CDR1 is MNHNS and CDR2 is SASEGT in the germline V gene. The CDR3 has 16 residues. V shed 0 bases and J shed 0 bases, with 6 bases lying between them. As DNA, the CDR3 is TGTGCCAGCAGTGAAGCGCTAGACTCCTATAATTCACCCCTCCACTTT. It translates to CASSEALDSYNSPLHF.

This clone appeared once. The chain uses TRBV11-2 and TRBJ2-1; D is unclear. Looked up from germline, CDR1 is SGHAT and CDR2 is FQNNGV. The ends were cut back, 1 base at V and 13 bases at J, with 14 bases in the middle. The CDR3 is 13 residues long. CDR3 DNA: TGTGCCAGCAGCTTAGCCCAGGCTTCCCTCCAGTTCTTC. Protein product: CASSLAQASLQFF. The variable domain in full, with the rest retrieved from reference TRBV11-2 and TRBJ2-1, is EAGVAQSPRYKIIEKRQSVAFWCNPISGHATLYWYQQILGQGPKLLIQFQNNGVVDDSQLPKDRFSAERLKGVDSTLKIQPAKLEDSAVYLCASSLAQASLQFFGPGTRLTVL.

The chain has TRBV2 and TRBJ1-2; 10 bases line up with TRBD1. In germline, CDR1 is SNHLY, CDR2 FYNNEI. The junction had 8 bases not matched to a gene; V was cut back by 6 bases and J by 4 bases. CDR3 length: 15 amino acids. In nucleotides, the CDR3 is TGTGCCAGCAGAGAGACAGGGGGCGACGGCTATGGCTACACCTTC. As protein: CASRETGGDGYGYTF. The variable domain in full, completed from reference TRBV2 and TRBJ1-2, reads EPEVTQTPSHQVTQMGQEVILRCVPISNHLYFYWYRQILGQKVEFLVSFYNNEISEKSEIFDDQFSVERPDGSNFTLKIRSTKLEDSAMYFCASRETGGDGYGYTFGSGTRLTVV.

This chain joins TRBV27 and TRBJ1-2, with TRBD1 as a possible D gene (6 bases). The CDR3 covers 15 residues. V was pared by 0 bases and J by 7 bases, with 15 bases between. Germline lookup yields CDR1 MNHEY and CDR2 SMNVEV (reference sequence). This CDR3 is CASSLSGTGKTGYTF. The CDR3 nucleotides are TGTGCCAGCAGTTTATCGGGTACAGGGAAGACTGGCTACACCTTC.

The rearrangement links TRBV7-9 to TRBJ1-6; possibly TRBD1 for D (6 bases). Looked up from germline, CDR1 is SEHNR and CDR2 is FQNEAQ (reference sequence). This CDR3 spans 15 amino acids. Trimming stripped 5 bases from V and 4 bases from J, with 12 bases between. The CDR3 spells CASSTPGVYNSPLHF. The CDR3 coding sequence is TGTGCCAGCAGCACTCCAGGGGTATATAATTCACCCCTCCACTTT.

The rearrangement links TRBV6-5 to TRBJ2-5; D is perhaps TRBD1 (6 bases). The V end lost 6 bases, the J end lost 5 bases, and 13 bases lay between the germline ends. Germline V CDR1 and CDR2: MNHEY, SVGAGI. The CDR3 runs 13 residues. The CDR3 region has the DNA TGTGCCAGCAGGACAGGACAAATTGAGACCCAGTACTTC. Its translation is CASRTGQIETQYF.

This sequence joins TRBV28 and TRBJ1-2, with 9 bases lining up with TRBD1. CDR1 MDHEN and CDR2 SYDVKM come from the germline V gene. This CDR3 region has 14 residues. V lost 5 bases to trimming and J lost 4 bases; unmatched junction nucleotides: 5. CDR3 loop: CASSPDRGAYGYTF. In nucleotides, the CDR3 is TGTGCCAGCAGTCCGGACAGGGGCGCCTATGGCTACACCTTC.

This chain joins TRBV11-2 and TRBJ1-1; 7 bases map to TRBD1. CDR1 SGHAT and CDR2 FQNNGV come from the germline V gene. This CDR3 contains 16 residues. Trimming cost V 2 bases and J 1 base; bases outside gene matches: 7. The CDR3 nucleotides read TGTGCCAGCAGCTTATTGAACAGGGGATGGAACACTGAAGCTTTCTTT. Translated, it gives CASSLLNRGWNTEAFF.

This chain uses TRBV18 with TRBJ2-1; maybe TRBD2 (5 bases). This CDR3 is built from 14 residues. The ends were cut back, 0 bases at V and 8 bases at J, with 11 bases in the middle. Germline CDR1 and CDR2: KGHSH and LQKENI. In DNA, the CDR3 is TGTGCCAGCTCACCACCACCGGGGTCGGATGAGCAGTTCTTC. It encodes CASSPPPGSDEQFF.

This rearrangement joins TRBV18 to TRBJ1-3; TRBD1 agrees at 7 bases. V was clipped by 3 bases and J by 6 bases; unmatched bases: 5. This CDR3 is 14 amino acids long. The germline CDR1 and CDR2 sequences are KGHSH and LQKENI. This chain's CDR3 is CASSPDRAANTIYF. CDR3 nucleotides: TGTGCCAGCTCACCCGACAGGGCAGCAAACACCATATATTTT.

The rearrangement uses TRBV28 and TRBJ2-4, with D perhaps matching TRBD2 (5 bases). The germline V gene encodes CDR1 MDHEN and CDR2 SYDVKM. This CDR3 comprises 15 residues. Trimming left V 6 bases short and J 1 base short, with 13 bases between. CDR3 region: CASSFHPGAKNIQYF. DNA for the CDR3: TGTGCCAGCAGCTTTCATCCGGGGGCCAAAAACATTCAGTACTTC.